What follows are 30 T cell receptor beta chains derived from one specimen sequenced in a study of cytomegalovirus exposure and HLA in healthy donors. PCR involved 60 Vbeta and 13 Jbeta primers. Sequenced by immunoSEQ multiplex PCR; TCRdb stores in-frame clones only, minus some. The sample holds about 82,000 clones, about 70% seen once. Sequenced: PBMCs. Receptors were obtained from a woman in her 50s in good health and CMV-seropositive.

V and J are TRBV6-1 and TRBJ2-1; 7 bases align to TRBD2. The CDR3 length is 14 residues. V was clipped by 8 bases and J by 8 bases; unmatched bases: 12. Germline CDR1 reads MNHNS; CDR2 reads SASEGT. CDR3: CASVRRQGGHEQFF. CDR3 DNA: TGTGCCAGCGTCCGTAGGCAGGGAGGGCATGAGCAGTTCTTC.

The rearrangement joins TRBV6-1 to TRBJ2-2, with 10 bases that match TRBD2. The trim removed 4 bases at V and 7 bases at J, leaving 9 bases unmatched. Germline values: CDR1 MNHNS, CDR2 SASEGT. The CDR3 runs to 16 residues. CDR3 region: CASSAGSSGSIGELFF. In DNA form, the CDR3 reads TGTGCCAGCAGTGCTGGATCTAGCGGGAGTATCGGGGAGCTGTTTTTT.

This sequence joins TRBV29-1 and TRBJ1-2, with 11 bases matching TRBD1. Germline CDR1 and CDR2: SQVTM and ANQGSEA. V shed 4 bases and J 5 bases; nucleotides not matched to a gene: 6. The CDR3 spans 14 residues. In DNA form, the CDR3 reads TGCAGCGTTGGGGCGGGACAGGGGGTGTATGGCTACACCTTC. Translation gives CSVGAGQGVYGYTF.

This rearrangement joins TRBV10-3 to TRBJ1-1; D remains ambiguous. The CDR3 covers 13 residues. The V end lost 10 bases, the J end lost 0 bases, and 12 bases lay between the germline ends. In germline, CDR1 is ENHRY, CDR2 SYGVKD. This CDR3 is CATHEVVNTEAFF. CDR3 DNA sequence: TGTGCCACCCACGAGGTGGTGAACACTGAAGCTTTCTTT.

This clone was counted a few times. The chain employs TRBV7-4 and TRBJ1-1; no firm D call. Germline V lookup: CDR1 SGHVT, CDR2 SQSDAQ. V was trimmed by 1 base and J by 11 bases, leaving 14 bases between them. The CDR3 is 13 amino acids. The CDR3, as DNA: TGTGCCAGCAGCTTAGGCGACCCCAGGAGGGCTTTCTTT. As protein: CASSLGDPRRAFF.

This chain joins TRBV29-1 and TRBJ2-3; no clear D. Germline V gene sequence: CDR1 SQVTM, CDR2 ANQGSEA. CDR3 length: 18 amino acids. Trimming shortened V by 3 bases and J by 0 bases, and 22 bases separated the two germline ends. The CDR3 is CSVDGVKTEEASTDTQYF. In DNA, the CDR3 is TGCAGCGTTGATGGTGTGAAAACCGAAGAGGCTAGCACAGATACGCAGTATTTT.

The chain uses TRBV10-2 and TRBJ2-7; a possible D gene is TRBD2 (5 bases). CDR3 length: 12 residues. V lost 6 bases and J lost 7, with 13 bases in between. Per germline, CDR1 WSHSY and CDR2 SAAADI. CDR3 nucleotides: TGCGCCAGCAGCGTAGCGCATGGTGAGCAGTACTTC. Residues: CASSVAHGEQYF.

V is TRBV28 and J is TRBJ2-1, with 8 bases identical to TRBD2. The germline gives CDR1 MDHEN, CDR2 SYDVKM. V was clipped by 5 bases and J by 4 bases; unmatched bases: 16. The CDR3 contains 18 residues. As DNA, the CDR3 is TGTGCCAGCAGTCCTAGGGTACTAGCGGACGCTTTTTACAATGAGCAGTTCTTC. The encoded protein is CASSPRVLADAFYNEQFF.

This chain uses TRBV20-1 with TRBJ2-7; D not certain. Trimming pared 4 bases from V and 5 bases from J, leaving 9 bases between. CDR1 is DFQATT and CDR2 is SNEGSKA in the germline V gene (reference sequence). This CDR3 region has 11 residues. CDR3 loop: CSATDFNEQYF. In nucleotides, the CDR3 is TGCAGTGCTACCGACTTTAACGAGCAGTACTTC.

The chain combines TRBV4-1 with TRBJ1-2, with 9 positions matching TRBD1. Germline V CDR1 and CDR2: MGHRA, YSYEKL. V lost 1 base to trimming and J lost 9 bases; unmatched junction nucleotides: 6. CDR3 size: 14 residues. CDR3 coding DNA: TGCGCCAGCAGCCAAGGGGGACAGGGACGAAGCTACACCTTC. Protein: CASSQGGQGRSYTF.

V gene TRBV27 combines with J gene TRBJ1-1; D call uncertain. Germline-derived CDR1 and CDR2 are MNHEY and SMNVEV (reference sequence). V lost 2 bases to trimming and J lost 1 base, with 8 bases between them. The CDR3 contains 14 residues. The CDR3 protein is CASSLRTQNTEAFF. The CDR3 DNA follows: TGTGCCAGCAGTTTAAGGACTCAGAACACTGAAGCTTTCTTT.

The rearrangement uses TRBV5-1 and TRBJ2-3, with a possible D match to TRBD1 (5 bases). The germline V gene has CDR1 SGHRS and CDR2 YFSETQ. V gave up 4 bases and J gave up 6 bases, with 21 bases separating them. The CDR3 has 16 residues. In DNA form, the CDR3 reads TGCGCCAGCAGCGGTCTAACAGGCGGATATAGTGATACGCAGTATTTT. Its protein is CASSGLTGGYSDTQYF.

The rearrangement links TRBV7-9 to TRBJ2-7; a weak D match, TRBD2 (6 bases). The ends were cut back, 4 bases at V and 2 bases at J, with 18 bases in the middle. This CDR3 region has 16 residues. Per germline, CDR1 SEHNR and CDR2 FQNEAQ (reference sequence). This CDR3 is CASSSSDSGETYEQYF. DNA for the CDR3: TGTGCCAGCAGCTCTTCGGACTCGGGAGAGACCTACGAGCAGTACTTC.

The sample holds one count of this clone. J is TRBJ2-1 and V is TRBV9, with TRBD2 as a possible D gene (5 bases). Germline V gene sequence: CDR1 SGDLS, CDR2 YYNGEE. The length of the CDR3 is 15 residues. Trimming removed 4 bases from V and 4 bases from J, with 15 bases in between. CDR3 residues: CASSPRETIYNEQFF. As DNA, the CDR3 is TGTGCCAGCAGCCCTCGAGAGACTATTTACAATGAGCAGTTCTTC.

The chain carries TRBV30 and TRBJ2-1, with TRBD2 identical over 10 bases. The CDR3 length is 14 residues. The V and J ends lost 3 bases and 8 bases, in that order; junction bases with no gene match: 7. The germline CDR1 and CDR2 sequences are GTSNPN and SVGIG (reference sequence). CDR3 in amino acids: CAWRSGRAGYEQFF. CDR3 sequence (DNA): TGTGCCTGGAGGAGCGGGAGGGCCGGCTATGAGCAGTTCTTC.

This clone has just one count. V is TRBV30 and J is TRBJ1-3, with D possibly matching TRBD1 (6 bases). Trimming pared 5 bases from V and 4 bases from J, leaving 18 bases between. CDR1 and CDR2 from the germline V gene are GTSNPN and SVGIG (reference sequence). This CDR3 comprises 15 residues. CDR3 sequence: CAWSTGFLPGNTIYF. The CDR3 bases are TGTGCCTGGTCAACAGGGTTTTTACCCGGAAACACCATATATTTT.

The genes are TRBV5-1 and TRBJ2-7; TRBD2 agrees at 7 bases. The CDR3 is made up of 15 amino acids. From germline, CDR1 is SGHRS and CDR2 YFSETQ. With V trimmed by 1 base and J by 2 bases, 6 bases remained unmatched. The CDR3 spells CASSLQMGGAYEQYF. CDR3 DNA: TGCGCCAGCAGCTTGCAGATGGGAGGGGCCTACGAGCAGTACTTC.

The V and J genes are TRBV6-5 and TRBJ1-1; the D gene is possibly TRBD1 (6 bases). The V end lost 4 bases, the J end lost 6 bases, and 15 bases lay between the germline ends. The CDR3 sequence is 14 residues long. The germline gives CDR1 MNHEY, CDR2 SVGAGI. In nucleotides, the CDR3 is TGTGCCAGCAGTTCAACAGGGCGAACGGCTGAAGCTTTCTTT. Translated: CASSSTGRTAEAFF.

This clone turned up a few times. The chain joins TRBV11-2 to TRBJ2-7; 7 bases match TRBD1. V lost 0 bases to trimming and J lost 5 bases; unmatched junction nucleotides: 4. CDR1 is SGHAT, CDR2 FQNNGV, per germline. The CDR3 contains 14 residues. CDR3 sequence: CASSLDWTGNEQYF. The CDR3 DNA follows: TGTGCCAGCAGCTTAGATTGGACAGGAAACGAGCAGTACTTC.

This chain joins TRBV19 and TRBJ2-1; 15 nucleotides line up with TRBD2. The CDR3 length is 17 residues. The germline CDR1 and CDR2 sequences are LNHDA and SQIVND (reference sequence). V was clipped by 4 bases and J by 9 bases; unmatched bases: 10. The CDR3 DNA follows: TGTGCCAGTAGTAGGCCCGGGACTAGCGGGGGGTTTGGTGAGCAGTTCTTC. Its translation: CASSRPGTSGGFGEQFF.

The chain combines TRBV29-1 with TRBJ2-3, with TRBD2 matching 11 bases. Per germline, CDR1 SQVTM and CDR2 ANQGSEA. The CDR3 spans 16 residues. The J segment lost 2 bases and the V segment lost 7 bases, leaving 11 bases of the junction unmatched. CDR3 sequence: CSGCLAGGLYTDTQYF. The CDR3 nucleotides are TGCAGCGGGTGCCTAGCGGGAGGCCTATACACAGATACGCAGTATTTT.

The chain is built from TRBV6-4 and TRBJ2-1; 10 nucleotides line up with TRBD2. Germline-derived CDR1 and CDR2 are MRHNA and SNTAGT. J was trimmed by 9 bases and V by 2 bases; bases with no gene match: 4. The CDR3 extends over 14 amino acids. The CDR3 region has the DNA TGTGCCAGCAGTGACGCTAGCGGGAGCGGTGAGCAGTTCTTC. Translated: CASSDASGSGEQFF.

This chain connects TRBV18 to TRBJ1-2; D might be TRBD1 (6 bases). The CDR3 sequence is 14 residues long. CDR1 KGHSH and CDR2 LQKENI come from the germline V gene. V lost 3 bases and J 6 bases, leaving 14 bases between the germline ends. CDR3 sequence: CASSPSVTGHGYTF. The CDR3 DNA reads TGTGCCAGCTCACCCAGTGTCACAGGGCATGGCTACACCTTC.

This clone was detected a few times. The V and J genes are TRBV15 and TRBJ2-7, with D possibly being TRBD1 (6 bases). V was cut by 0 bases and J by 7 bases, with 16 bases left in between. CDR3 length equals 15 residues. The germline CDR1 and CDR2 sequences are LNHNV and YYDKDF (reference sequence). The CDR3 nucleotides read TGTGCCACCAGCAGAGATAGGACAGCCAGCTGGGAGCAGTACTTC. As protein: CATSRDRTASWEQYF.

The chain recombines TRBV27 with TRBJ2-7; D call uncertain. The CDR3 runs 14 residues. Looked up from germline, CDR1 is MNHEY and CDR2 is SMNVEV (reference sequence). The V end lost 2 bases, the J end lost 2 bases, and 10 bases lay between the germline ends. The CDR3 protein is CASSLRVGAYEQYF. The CDR3 coding sequence is TGTGCCAGCAGTTTACGGGTAGGAGCCTACGAGCAGTACTTC.

This clone was found once. This chain's CDR3 is CASTGRVGGRINEQFF. The CDR3 DNA sequence: TGTGCCAGCACCGGGAGGGTTGGCGGGAGGATCAATGAGCAGTTCTTC. The rearrangement joins TRBV5-4 to TRBJ2-1; 8 nucleotides match TRBD2. The CDR3 totals 16 residues. Germline-derived CDR1 and CDR2 are SGHNT and YYREEE (reference sequence). V trimming: 6 bases; J trimming: 6 bases; junction bases outside the gene matches: 14.

The rearrangement links TRBV5-1 to TRBJ2-1, with TRBD2 as a possible D gene (6 bases). The CDR3 is 15 amino acids. CDR1 is SGHRS and CDR2 is YFSETQ in the germline V gene. Trimming took 1 base from V and 3 from J, leaving 11 bases between them. In DNA, the CDR3 is TGCGCCAGCAGCTTGAATAGCGGAGACTACAATGAGCAGTTCTTC. As protein: CASSLNSGDYNEQFF.

For the CDR3, the DNA is TGTGCCTCAACCGGGGACAGGGGGCTTGAGACCCAGTACTTC. This translates into CASTGDRGLETQYF. The rearrangement uses TRBV30 and TRBJ2-5; 12 positions match TRBD1. CDR1 GTSNPN and CDR2 SVGIG come from the germline V gene (reference sequence). The CDR3 length is 14 residues. J lost 5 bases, V lost 7 bases, and 8 bases had no gene match.

The chain recombines TRBV7-6 with TRBJ2-5; maybe TRBD2 (5 bases). The J call is in doubt because the DNA end fits TRBJ2-7 better. CDR3 length equals 14 residues. CDR1 is SGHVS, CDR2 FNYEAQ, per germline. The DNA for the CDR3 is TGTGCCAGCAGCTCCCCCGGGCAAGGAGGCGAGCAGTACTTC. It codes for CASSSPGQGGEQYF.

The gene calls are TRBV7-9 and TRBJ2-7; the match to TRBD2 covers 8 bases. J was trimmed by 6 bases and V by 1 base; bases with no gene match: 8. This CDR3 is 15 amino acids long. From germline, CDR1 is SEHNR and CDR2 FQNEAQ (reference sequence). CDR3 sequence reads: CASSLGSGRPLEQYF. The CDR3 DNA sequence: TGTGCCAGCAGCTTAGGGAGCGGGAGACCCCTCGAGCAGTACTTC.